These 14 T cell receptor beta chains share one sample of origin, sequenced in a study of blood T cell repertoires in COVID-19. Produced via immunoSEQ multiplex PCR; TCRdb's table is partial and in-frame only. The data hold around 270,000 clones, with approximately 90% observed a single time. Source material: peripheral blood. Source of these receptors: a man aged 40-55 years with acute or convalescent COVID-19.

The chain employs TRBV6-5 and TRBJ2-7, with a possible D match to TRBD1 (6 bases). The germline V gene has CDR1 MNHEY and CDR2 SVGAGI. The length of the CDR3 is 11 residues. The CDR3: CAGAWLYEQYF. The CDR3 DNA follows: TGTGCGGGGGCCTGGCTCTACGAGCAGTACTTC.

The CDR3: CASSLPPGTGGFYEQYF. Written as DNA, the CDR3 is TGCGCCAGCAGCTTACCCCCCGGGACAGGGGGCTTCTACGAGCAGTACTTC. The V gene is TRBV5-1, the J gene TRBJ2-7; 12 bases line up with TRBD1. CDR1 and CDR2 (germline): SGHRS, YFSETQ. This CDR3 has 17 residues. Trimming at V came to 2 bases and at J to 3 bases, leaving 9 bases not matched to a gene. The full variable domain, completed using reference TRBV5-1 and TRBJ2-7, is KAGVTQTPRYLIKTRGQQVTLSCSPISGHRSVSWYQQTPGQGLQFLFEYFSETQRNKGNFPGRFSGRQFSNSRSEMNVSTLELGDSALYLCASSLPPGTGGFYEQYFGPGTRLTVT.

The J gene is TRBJ1-3, the V gene TRBV3-1 (or the pseudogene TRBV3-2), with a tentative D call TRBD1 (5 bases). Trimming pared 3 bases from V and 2 bases from J, leaving 8 bases between. Germline V gives CDR1 LGHDT, CDR2 YNNKEL (reference sequence). The CDR3 covers 14 residues. The CDR3 reads CASSHEGAGNTIYF. The CDR3 DNA reads TGTGCCAGCAGCCATGAAGGGGCTGGAAACACCATATATTTT.

CDR3 coding DNA: TGCGCCAGCAGTGACCCAGGGACAGGGACCTACGAGCAGTACTTC. Translated, it gives CASSDPGTGTYEQYF. The chain couples TRBV10-1 to TRBJ2-7; TRBD1 agrees at 9 bases. The CDR3 contains 15 residues. Trimming removed 3 bases from V and 2 bases from J; junction bases left unmatched: 5. CDR1 and CDR2 from the germline V gene are WNHNN and SYGVQD (reference sequence).

The genes are TRBV28 and TRBJ2-3; the D gene is possibly TRBD1 (5 bases). V lost 1 base, J lost 4 bases, and 9 bases lay in between. The CDR3 totals 14 residues. Looked up from germline, CDR1 is MDHEN and CDR2 is SYDVKM. The CDR3 spells CASSLSTESDTQYF. CDR3 bases: TGTGCCAGCAGTTTATCGACAGAATCAGATACGCAGTATTTT.

This chain connects TRBV3-1 (or the pseudogene TRBV3-2) to TRBJ1-1, with D uncertain. This CDR3 comprises 13 residues. Trimming shortened V by 0 bases and J by 3 bases, and 5 bases separated the two germline ends. Germline V gene data show CDR1 as LGHDT and CDR2 as YNNKEL (reference sequence). This CDR3 reads CASSQERDTEAFF. For the CDR3, the DNA is TGTGCCAGCAGCCAAGAGAGGGACACTGAAGCTTTCTTT.

The chain has TRBV27 and TRBJ1-6; no clear D gene. Per the germline V gene, CDR1 is MNHEY and CDR2 is SMNVEV (reference sequence). The length of the CDR3 is 16 residues. Trimming shortened V by 6 bases and J by 5 bases, and 17 bases separated the two germline ends. The CDR3 protein is CASSLRPNQNNSPLHF. In DNA, the CDR3 is TGTGCCAGCAGCCTGCGGCCTAACCAGAATAATTCACCCCTCCACTTT.

The chain recombines TRBV6-6 with TRBJ2-5; the match to TRBD1 covers 7 bases. The CDR3 loop spans 15 amino acids. Germline V CDR1 and CDR2: MNHNY, SVGAGI (reference sequence). V lost 5 bases, J lost 5 bases, and 11 bases stayed unmatched. CDR3 residues: CASSPRDSHGETQYF. The CDR3 DNA reads TGTGCCAGCAGTCCCCGGGACAGTCACGGGGAGACCCAGTACTTC.

The chain uses TRBV5-1 and TRBJ2-7; D is possibly TRBD2 (6 bases). This CDR3 spans 14 amino acids. Trimming removed 0 bases from V and 6 bases from J, with 13 bases in between. The germline V gene has CDR1 SGHRS and CDR2 YFSETQ. The CDR3 DNA reads TGCGCCAGCAGCTTGGGCGGGAATCTAGGCGAGCAGTACTTC. Its translation is CASSLGGNLGEQYF.

The chain carries TRBV11-2 and TRBJ2-7, with a tentative D call TRBD1 (5 bases). Germline values: CDR1 SGHAT, CDR2 FQNNGV. The CDR3 is 13 residues long. V lost 3 bases and J lost 2, with 8 bases in between. The CDR3 sequence: CASSLSGPYEQYF. CDR3 sequence (DNA): TGTGCCAGCAGCTTGTCAGGGCCCTACGAGCAGTACTTC. The full variable domain, rest sourced from reference TRBV11-2 and TRBJ2-7, is EAGVAQSPRYKIIEKRQSVAFWCNPISGHATLYWYQQILGQGPKLLIQFQNNGVVDDSQLPKDRFSAERLKGVDSTLKIQPAKLEDSAVYLCASSLSGPYEQYFGPGTRLTVT.

V usage is TRBV6-5 and J usage is TRBJ1-1; 9 bases match TRBD1. The CDR3 totals 14 residues. The germline CDR1 and CDR2 sequences are MNHEY and SVGAGI. Trimming removed 4 bases from V and 0 bases from J; junction bases left unmatched: 0. CDR3 sequence: CASSWDRVNTEAFF. The CDR3 nucleotides read TGTGCCAGCAGTTGGGACAGGGTGAACACTGAAGCTTTCTTT.

The chain combines TRBV14 with TRBJ1-1; 9 bases are a match to TRBD1. The germline CDR1 and CDR2 sequences are SGHDN and FVKESK. The CDR3 covers 15 residues. The V gene end was trimmed by 4 bases and the J gene end by 4 bases; junction bases not matched to a gene: 7. Here the CDR3 reads CASSLWTGVTTEAFF. The CDR3 DNA is TGTGCCAGCAGCCTCTGGACAGGGGTGACCACTGAAGCTTTCTTT.

In its sample, this clone was seen once. The chain is built from TRBV10-2 and TRBJ2-7; D is possibly TRBD2 (6 bases). This CDR3 has 14 amino acids. CDR1 and CDR2 from the germline V gene are WSHSY and SAAADI. The V end lost 5 bases, the J end lost 8 bases, and 19 bases lay between the germline ends. The chain's CDR3 is CASSPRDSMGKQYF. The CDR3, as DNA: TGCGCCAGCAGTCCCAGGGACTCGATGGGGAAGCAGTACTTC.

The genes are TRBV7-6 and TRBJ2-1; 8 positions agree with TRBD2. CDR3 length equals 15 residues. Germline loops: CDR1 SGHVS, CDR2 FNYEAQ. V shed 5 bases and J 10 bases; nucleotides not matched to a gene: 13. CDR3 in DNA: TGTGCCAGCAGCCACGCGGGACTAGGAGGCGCGGAGCAGTTCTTC. Protein: CASSHAGLGGAEQFF.